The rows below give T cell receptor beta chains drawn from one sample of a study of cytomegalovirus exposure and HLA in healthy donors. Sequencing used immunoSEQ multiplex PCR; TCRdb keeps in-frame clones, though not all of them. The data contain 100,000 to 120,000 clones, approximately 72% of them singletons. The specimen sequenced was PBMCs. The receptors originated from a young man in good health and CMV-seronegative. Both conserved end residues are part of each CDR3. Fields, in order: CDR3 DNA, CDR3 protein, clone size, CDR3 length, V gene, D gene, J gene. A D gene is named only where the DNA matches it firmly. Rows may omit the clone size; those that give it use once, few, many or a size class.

CDR3nt: TGCAGCGTTGAACGTCAGGGAACGAACACCGGGGAGCTGTTTTTT
CDR3aa: CSVERQGTNTGELFF
abundance: -
len: 15
v_gene: TRBV29-1
d_gene: -
j_gene: TRBJ2-2

CDR3nt: TGTGCCAGCGCCCTTACTAGCGGGACCTACGAGCAGTACTTC
CDR3aa: CASALTSGTYEQYF
abundance: -
len: 14
v_gene: TRBV2
d_gene: TRBD2
j_gene: TRBJ2-7

CDR3nt: TGTGCCAGCAGTTATCGACTAGCGGGACTTGAGGGGCAGTTCTTC
CDR3aa: CASSYRLAGLEGQFF
abundance: -
len: 15
v_gene: TRBV27
d_gene: TRBD2
j_gene: TRBJ2-1

CDR3nt: TGTGCCAGCAGTCCCTTCAAAGGAGAGGATGAGCAGTTCTTC
CDR3aa: CASSPFKGEDEQFF
abundance: -
len: 14
v_gene: TRBV27
d_gene: -
j_gene: TRBJ2-1

CDR3nt: TGTGCCAGCAGTCCATCCGGGAGGGTGGGGAATTCACCCCTCCACTTT
CDR3aa: CASSPSGRVGNSPLHF
abundance: -
len: 16
v_gene: TRBV27
d_gene: -
j_gene: TRBJ1-6

CDR3nt: TGCGCCAGCAGCTGGGACAGCCTCTACGAGCAGTACTTC
CDR3aa: CASSWDSLYEQYF
abundance: -
len: 13
v_gene: TRBV5-1
d_gene: TRBD1
j_gene: TRBJ2-7

CDR3nt: TGTGCCTGGAGGAGGGATCCTATCACTGAAGCTTTCTTT
CDR3aa: CAWRRDPITEAFF
abundance: -
len: 13
v_gene: TRBV30
d_gene: -
j_gene: TRBJ1-1

CDR3nt: TGTGCCAGTAGTATTCGGGCGGGGGGCACTGAAGCTTTCTTT
CDR3aa: CASSIRAGGTEAFF
abundance: -
len: 14
v_gene: TRBV19
d_gene: -
j_gene: TRBJ1-1

CDR3nt: TGTGCCAGCAGTTCCCCAACCGGGGCCTACGAGCAGTACTTC
CDR3aa: CASSSPTGAYEQYF
abundance: -
len: 14
v_gene: TRBV27
d_gene: -
j_gene: TRBJ2-7

CDR3nt: TGTGCCAGCTCACCAAGGGGGACGAACACTGAAGCTTTCTTT
CDR3aa: CASSPRGTNTEAFF
abundance: -
len: 14
v_gene: TRBV18
d_gene: -
j_gene: TRBJ1-1

CDR3nt: TGTGCCAGCAGTGAGACAGGGAGAGAAAAACTGTTTTTT
CDR3aa: CASSETGREKLFF
abundance: medium-sized
len: 13
v_gene: TRBV6-1
d_gene: TRBD1
j_gene: TRBJ1-4

CDR3nt: TGCGCCAGCAGCTCGGGACAGGGGTTTGGTGGCTACACCTTC
CDR3aa: CASSSGQGFGGYTF
abundance: -
len: 14
v_gene: TRBV5-1
d_gene: TRBD1
j_gene: TRBJ1-2

CDR3nt: TGCAGCGTTGAAGACGGGACAGGGTTTTCAGATACGCAGTATTTT
CDR3aa: CSVEDGTGFSDTQYF
abundance: -
len: 15
v_gene: TRBV29-1
d_gene: TRBD1
j_gene: TRBJ2-3

CDR3nt: TGTGCCAGCAGCTGGCCGGGACTAGCGGGAGTAAATAGCGAGCAGTACTTC
CDR3aa: CASSWPGLAGVNSEQYF
abundance: -
len: 17
v_gene: TRBV11-2
d_gene: TRBD2
j_gene: TRBJ2-7

CDR3nt: TGTGCCAGCAGGTCGGCAGGGCCTACCACTGAAGCTTTCTTT
CDR3aa: CASRSAGPTTEAFF
abundance: -
len: 14
v_gene: TRBV6-1
d_gene: -
j_gene: TRBJ1-1

CDR3nt: TGTGCCAGCAGTTCCTTATCCGGACTAGCGGTTTCCTACAATGAGCAGTTCTTC
CDR3aa: CASSSLSGLAVSYNEQFF
abundance: -
len: 18
v_gene: TRBV28
d_gene: TRBD2
j_gene: TRBJ2-1

CDR3nt: TGTGCCAGCTCACCACAGGGAGGGAACACCGGGGAGCTGTTTTTT
CDR3aa: CASSPQGGNTGELFF
abundance: -
len: 15
v_gene: TRBV18
d_gene: -
j_gene: TRBJ2-2

CDR3nt: TGTGCCAGCAGCGTAGCCGGGGGTATGAACACTGAAGCTTTCTTT
CDR3aa: CASSVAGGMNTEAFF
abundance: -
len: 15
v_gene: TRBV9
d_gene: -
j_gene: TRBJ1-1

CDR3nt: TGCGCCAGCAGCCCACTATTGTATGTGGAAGAGACCCAGTACTTC
CDR3aa: CASSPLLYVEETQYF
abundance: -
len: 15
v_gene: TRBV5-1
d_gene: -
j_gene: TRBJ2-5

CDR3nt: TGTGCCTGGAGTTGGACTAGCGGGGGGTCTCTCACCTACGAGCAGTACTTC
CDR3aa: CAWSWTSGGSLTYEQYF
abundance: -
len: 17
v_gene: TRBV30
d_gene: TRBD2
j_gene: TRBJ2-7

CDR3nt: TGTGCCAGTAAAGGCGCCCCGGGACAGGGTGCCCCTAGCACAGATACGCAGTATTTT
CDR3aa: CASKGAPGQGAPSTDTQYF
abundance: -
len: 19
v_gene: TRBV19
d_gene: TRBD1
j_gene: TRBJ2-3

CDR3nt: TGTGCCAGCGGGGGGACAGGGGGTTATCAGCCCCAGCATTTT
CDR3aa: CASGGTGGYQPQHF
abundance: -
len: 14
v_gene: TRBV9
d_gene: TRBD1
j_gene: TRBJ1-5

CDR3nt: TGCGCCAGCAGCCCTACGAGGGGCACAGATACGCAGTATTTT
CDR3aa: CASSPTRGTDTQYF
abundance: once
len: 14
v_gene: TRBV5-1
d_gene: -
j_gene: TRBJ2-3

CDR3nt: TGTGCCAGCAGTTTACGGACTACACAGGGGGCGCATGGCGAGCAGTACTTC
CDR3aa: CASSLRTTQGAHGEQYF
abundance: -
len: 17
v_gene: TRBV27
d_gene: TRBD1
j_gene: TRBJ2-7

CDR3nt: TGTGCCAGCAGCAAAGACAGGGGCGGAGACAATGAGCAGTTCTTC
CDR3aa: CASSKDRGGDNEQFF
abundance: -
len: 15
v_gene: TRBV7-7
d_gene: TRBD1
j_gene: TRBJ2-1

CDR3nt: TGTGCCTGGATGACCCAGGCGATCGCAACTAATGAAAAACTGTTTTTT
CDR3aa: CAWMTQAIATNEKLFF
abundance: -
len: 16
v_gene: TRBV30
d_gene: -
j_gene: TRBJ1-4

CDR3nt: TGTGCCAGCTCAACCAACAGGGGAGGCGAGCAGTACTTC
CDR3aa: CASSTNRGGEQYF
abundance: -
len: 13
v_gene: TRBV18
d_gene: -
j_gene: TRBJ2-7

CDR3nt: TGTGCCAGCAGCTTGAACTCACAGGAGGAGACCCAGTACTTC
CDR3aa: CASSLNSQEETQYF
abundance: -
len: 14
v_gene: TRBV5-6
d_gene: -
j_gene: TRBJ2-5

CDR3nt: TGTGCCAGCAGCCCCCGAGGAGGGTCGAACACTGAAGCTTTCTTT
CDR3aa: CASSPRGGSNTEAFF
abundance: -
len: 15
v_gene: TRBV7-2
d_gene: -
j_gene: TRBJ1-1

CDR3nt: TGTGCCAGCAGTTCCCCCTTCGGACTGCGACGAGCAGATACGCAGTATTTT
CDR3aa: CASSSPFGLRRADTQYF
abundance: -
len: 17
v_gene: TRBV28
d_gene: -
j_gene: TRBJ2-3

CDR3nt: TGTGCCAGCAGTTACTCGAGGAACAGCGGGTACGAGCAGTACTTC
CDR3aa: CASSYSRNSGYEQYF
abundance: once
len: 15
v_gene: TRBV6-5
d_gene: -
j_gene: TRBJ2-7

CDR3nt: TGTGCGGCTACACGGGACAGGGTTTCGACTGGAAAGTACTTC
CDR3aa: CAATRDRVSTGKYF
abundance: few
len: 14
v_gene: TRBV28
d_gene: TRBD1
j_gene: TRBJ2-7

CDR3nt: TGCGCCAGCAGCACTAGCGGAGAGACCCAGTACTTC
CDR3aa: CASSTSGETQYF
abundance: -
len: 12
v_gene: TRBV5-1
d_gene: TRBD2
j_gene: TRBJ2-5

CDR3nt: TGTGCCAGCAGTTCAACAGGATTCAATCAGCCCCAGCATTTT
CDR3aa: CASSSTGFNQPQHF
abundance: -
len: 14
v_gene: TRBV28
d_gene: -
j_gene: TRBJ1-5

CDR3nt: TGTGCCAGCAGCTTATCCGGGACAGGGCTTTTCAACACCATATATTTT
CDR3aa: CASSLSGTGLFNTIYF
abundance: -
len: 16
v_gene: TRBV5-6
d_gene: TRBD1
j_gene: TRBJ1-3

CDR3nt: TGTGCCACCTCGAAGGAGGCAGCAAGCAATCAGCCCCAGCATTTT
CDR3aa: CATSKEAASNQPQHF
abundance: few
len: 15
v_gene: TRBV6-5
d_gene: -
j_gene: TRBJ1-5

CDR3nt: TGCAGCAAAAAGGACACATACTACGAGCAGTACTTC
CDR3aa: CSKKDTYYEQYF
abundance: -
len: 12
v_gene: TRBV29-1
d_gene: -
j_gene: TRBJ2-7

CDR3nt: TGTGCCAGCAGCTTCGGTAAAGAGAGGACCCAGTACTTC
CDR3aa: CASSFGKERTQYF
abundance: -
len: 13
v_gene: TRBV11-2
d_gene: -
j_gene: TRBJ2-5

CDR3nt: TGTGCCATCAGTGAGTCGGAGCAGTTCTCTGGAAACACCATATATTTT
CDR3aa: CAISESEQFSGNTIYF
abundance: -
len: 16
v_gene: TRBV10-3
d_gene: -
j_gene: TRBJ1-3

CDR3nt: TGCGCCAGCAGCAACGCGGGGGGATCCACAGATACGCAGTATTTT
CDR3aa: CASSNAGGSTDTQYF
abundance: -
len: 15
v_gene: TRBV5-1
d_gene: TRBD2
j_gene: TRBJ2-3

CDR3nt: TGTGCCTGGAGTAGCAGGGGGTTATCACCCCTCCACTTT
CDR3aa: CAWSSRGLSPLHF
abundance: -
len: 13
v_gene: TRBV30
d_gene: TRBD1
j_gene: TRBJ1-6

CDR3nt: TGTGCCAGCAGCTTACAGATGGCGGGACAGGGGGGTCAGCCCCAGCATTTT
CDR3aa: CASSLQMAGQGGQPQHF
abundance: -
len: 17
v_gene: TRBV7-9
d_gene: TRBD1
j_gene: TRBJ1-5

CDR3nt: TGCGCCAGCAGCCAGGTACAGGGTAACCTTGGCTATGGCTACACCTTC
CDR3aa: CASSQVQGNLGYGYTF
abundance: -
len: 16
v_gene: TRBV4-1
d_gene: -
j_gene: TRBJ1-2

CDR3nt: TGTGCCAGCAGCTTACTAGCGGCTACCTACAATGAGCAGTTCTTC
CDR3aa: CASSLLAATYNEQFF
abundance: -
len: 15
v_gene: TRBV27
d_gene: TRBD2
j_gene: TRBJ2-1

CDR3nt: TGTGCCACCAGCAGAGACCCGGGGGACAGGGGCGGGAATCAGCCCCAGCATTTT
CDR3aa: CATSRDPGDRGGNQPQHF
abundance: -
len: 18
v_gene: TRBV15
d_gene: TRBD1
j_gene: TRBJ1-5

CDR3nt: TGTGCCAGCAGCTTCGGGGGGCCGAGCACAGATACGCAGTATTTT
CDR3aa: CASSFGGPSTDTQYF
abundance: -
len: 15
v_gene: TRBV5-6
d_gene: -
j_gene: TRBJ2-3

CDR3nt: TGTGCCAGTAGTCCCCCCCTGAATTCACCCCTCCACTTT
CDR3aa: CASSPPLNSPLHF
abundance: -
len: 13
v_gene: TRBV19
d_gene: -
j_gene: TRBJ1-6

CDR3nt: TGTGCCGCCAGACAACAGGGGGGGACCTCCTACGAGCAGTACTTC
CDR3aa: CAARQQGGTSYEQYF
abundance: -
len: 15
v_gene: TRBV10-3
d_gene: -
j_gene: TRBJ2-7

CDR3nt: TGTGCCAGCAGCTCGAGAATAGGACAGTTTGGCTACACCTTC
CDR3aa: CASSSRIGQFGYTF
abundance: few
len: 14
v_gene: TRBV7-8
d_gene: -
j_gene: TRBJ1-2

CDR3nt: TGCGCCAGCAGCCTCGGGACTAGCAGCCACGAGCAGTACTTC
CDR3aa: CASSLGTSSHEQYF
abundance: -
len: 14
v_gene: TRBV5-1
d_gene: TRBD2
j_gene: TRBJ2-7

CDR3nt: TGTGCCAGCAGCCAAGTTAGCACCGGGGAGCTGTTTTTT
CDR3aa: CASSQVSTGELFF
abundance: -
len: 13
v_gene: TRBV4-2
d_gene: -
j_gene: TRBJ2-2

CDR3nt: TGTGCCAGCAGTTATGGCACCTCCTACGAGCAGTACTTC
CDR3aa: CASSYGTSYEQYF
abundance: -
len: 13
v_gene: TRBV6-5
d_gene: -
j_gene: TRBJ2-7

CDR3nt: TGTGCCAGCAGACCCGGACAGCCCTATGGCTACACCTTC
CDR3aa: CASRPGQPYGYTF
abundance: -
len: 13
v_gene: TRBV6-5
d_gene: -
j_gene: TRBJ1-2

CDR3nt: TGTGCCAGCTCCCGGGGGGGCGACACCGGGGAGCTGTTTTTT
CDR3aa: CASSRGGDTGELFF
abundance: -
len: 14
v_gene: TRBV7-2
d_gene: TRBD2
j_gene: TRBJ2-2

CDR3nt: TGTGCCTGCTACAGGGAGTTGTTTGAAAAACTGTTTTTT
CDR3aa: CACYRELFEKLFF
abundance: few
len: 13
v_gene: TRBV2
d_gene: -
j_gene: TRBJ1-4